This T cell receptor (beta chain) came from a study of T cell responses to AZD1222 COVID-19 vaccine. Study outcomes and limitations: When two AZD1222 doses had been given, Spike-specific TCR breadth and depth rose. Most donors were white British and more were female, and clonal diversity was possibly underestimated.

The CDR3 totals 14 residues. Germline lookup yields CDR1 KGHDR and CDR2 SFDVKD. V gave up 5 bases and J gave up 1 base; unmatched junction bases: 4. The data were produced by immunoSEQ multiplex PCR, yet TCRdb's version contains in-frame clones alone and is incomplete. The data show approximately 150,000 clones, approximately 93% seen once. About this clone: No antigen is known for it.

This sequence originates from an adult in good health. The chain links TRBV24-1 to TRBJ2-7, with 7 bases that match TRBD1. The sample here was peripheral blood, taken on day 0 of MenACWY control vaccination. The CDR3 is CATSATGKSYEQYF. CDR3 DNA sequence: TGTGCCACCAGTGCGACAGGGAAATCCTACGAGCAGTACTTC.